This T cell receptor beta chain emerged from a study of chemoradiotherapy in HPV16-positive cancers. Study summary: Candidate HPV-specific T-cell clones and common TCR motifs came from functional assays in a couple of HPV16-positive patients. Study-level results: Candidate HPV-specific clones and E7-related TCR motifs grew in tumor during treatment.

Some clones are missing from TCRdb's copy, which holds only in-frame ones; the method was immunoSEQ multiplex PCR. There are about 5,500 clones in the sample; approximately 72% occur only once, and about 20% lies in the top ten. With regard to this clone: Its antigen remains unknown.

The CDR3 has 12 residues. Per germline, CDR1 LNHDA and CDR2 SQIVND (reference sequence). The ends lost 4 bases at V and 10 bases at J; junction bases unmatched: 7. The TCR was taken from a human donor with HPV-associated anogenital cancer. The sample was taken from a patient who underwent chemoradiotherapy. The genes are TRBV19 and TRBJ2-7, with 7 nucleotides matching TRBD1. For the CDR3, the DNA is TGTGCCAGTAGTACTCGGACAGGCCCCCAGTACTTC. Amino acid sequence: CASSTRTGPQYF.